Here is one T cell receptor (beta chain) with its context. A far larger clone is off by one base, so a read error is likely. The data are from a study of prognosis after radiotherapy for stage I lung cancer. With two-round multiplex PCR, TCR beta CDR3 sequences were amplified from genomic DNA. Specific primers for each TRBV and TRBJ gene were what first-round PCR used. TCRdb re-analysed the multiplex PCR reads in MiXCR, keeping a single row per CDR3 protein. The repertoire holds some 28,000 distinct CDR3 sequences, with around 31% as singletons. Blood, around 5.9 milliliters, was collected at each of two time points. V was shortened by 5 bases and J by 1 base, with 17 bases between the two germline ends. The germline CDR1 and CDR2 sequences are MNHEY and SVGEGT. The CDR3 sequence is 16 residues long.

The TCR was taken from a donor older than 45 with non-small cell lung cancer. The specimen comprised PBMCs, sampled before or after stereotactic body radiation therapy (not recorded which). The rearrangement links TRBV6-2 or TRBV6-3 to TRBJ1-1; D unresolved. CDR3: CASSDAIGEKNTEAFF. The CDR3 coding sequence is TGTGCCAGCAGTGACGCGATTGGGGAGAAGAACACTGAAGCTTTCTTT.